The 21 T cell receptor beta chains in this list originate from one sample, sequenced in a study of T cell repertoires in ileal Crohn's disease. Measured with immunoSEQ multiplex PCR; TCRdb has only the in-frame clones, and not every one. Among around 7,800 clones, about three quarters were seen once, and the ten largest hold approximately 10%. Sample time point: neoterminal ileum biopsy at postoperative endoscopy, about 6 months after surgery. The specimen sequenced was ileal tissue. Receptors were obtained from an adult with Crohn's disease.

This clone has more than one count but fewer than ten. The V call is TRBV28, the J call TRBJ1-1, with 8 bases fitting TRBD1. CDR1 and CDR2 (germline): MDHEN, SYDVKM. After removal of 10 bases from V and 10 bases from J, the junction contained 8 bases not matched to a gene. The CDR3 has 11 residues. The CDR3 region has the DNA TGTGCCACCACGGAAACAGGGGGAGCTTTCTTT. Its protein product is CATTETGGAFF.

The chain links TRBV7-9 to TRBJ1-2, with 9 positions matching TRBD1. CDR1 and CDR2 from the germline V gene are SEHNR and FQNEAQ (reference sequence). Trimming took 5 bases from V and 6 from J; bases not matched to a gene: 7. This CDR3 contains 14 residues. The CDR3 DNA is TGTGCCAGCAGCCCACACCGGGACAGGGATGGCTACACCTTC. Translation gives CASSPHRDRDGYTF.

The chain recombines TRBV27 with TRBJ2-1, with 7 bases identical to TRBD2. J gave up 2 bases and V 1 base, and 5 bases lay outside the gene matches. This CDR3 contains 16 residues. Germline CDR1 reads MNHEY; CDR2 reads SMNVEV (reference sequence). Written as DNA, the CDR3 is TGTGCCAGCAGTTTATGGGGGAGGGCCACCTACAATGAGCAGTTCTTC. It codes for CASSLWGRATYNEQFF.

The rearrangement links TRBV5-8 to TRBJ2-3; a possible D gene is TRBD2 (6 bases). CDR3 length: 15 residues. Trimming stripped 3 bases from V and 3 bases from J, with 14 bases between. From germline, CDR1 is SGHTS and CDR2 YDEGEE. The CDR3 spells CASSSGAPVTDTQYF. The CDR3 nucleotides are TGTGCCAGCAGCTCGGGAGCCCCTGTAACAGATACGCAGTATTTT.

This rearrangement joins TRBV29-1 to TRBJ2-1, with 9 positions matching TRBD1. The CDR3 has 12 amino acids. The germline V gene has CDR1 SQVTM and CDR2 ANQGSEA. The V and J ends lost 8 bases and 7 bases, in that order; junction bases with no gene match: 6. The CDR3 region is CSLGQGSNEQFF. As DNA, the CDR3 is TGCAGCCTTGGACAGGGGAGTAATGAGCAGTTCTTC.

The chain joins TRBV11-3 to TRBJ1-2; D remains unclear. CDR1 and CDR2 (germline): SGHNT, YENEEA. CDR3 length: 13 amino acids. Trimming cost V 5 bases and J 13 bases, with 20 bases left between them. CDR3 in amino acids: CASSPGGPLAITF. CDR3 coding DNA: TGTGCCAGCAGCCCCGGAGGGCCCCTCGCCATCACCTTC.

The chain joins TRBV11-2 to TRBJ2-1, with TRBD2 identical over 8 bases. The CDR3 contains 15 residues. CDR1 is SGHAT and CDR2 is FQNNGV in the germline V gene. V gave up 0 bases and J gave up 7 bases; unmatched junction bases: 5. This CDR3 is CASSLEAGVKNEQFF. As DNA, the CDR3 is TGTGCCAGCAGCTTAGAAGCGGGAGTTAAAAATGAGCAGTTCTTC.

The V and J genes are TRBV15 and TRBJ2-1; TRBD2 matches at 8 bases. CDR1 is LNHNV and CDR2 is YYDKDF in the germline V gene (reference sequence). V was pared by 1 base and J by 5 bases, with 1 base of the junction left unmatched. The CDR3 consists of 14 residues. CDR3 nucleotides: TGTGCCACCAGCAGAGCGGGGGGGAACAATGAGCAGTTCTTC. Its protein is CATSRAGGNNEQFF.

The V gene is TRBV7-6, the J gene TRBJ2-2, with unresolved D. Germline-derived CDR1 and CDR2 are SGHVS and FNYEAQ. Trimming cost V 1 base and J 0 bases, with 9 bases left between them. The CDR3 has 16 residues. The DNA for the CDR3 is TGTGCCAGCAGCTTAGGTATCTCGTCGAACACCGGGGAGCTGTTTTTT. As protein: CASSLGISSNTGELFF.

By share, this clone counts as medium-sized. The CDR3 reads CASSLEVAGDYNEQFF. The CDR3, as DNA: TGCGCCAGCAGCTTGGAAGTAGCGGGAGACTACAATGAGCAGTTCTTC. The rearrangement links TRBV5-1 to TRBJ2-1, with 9 bases identical to TRBD2. This CDR3 region has 16 residues. The trim removed 0 bases at V and 3 bases at J, leaving 4 bases unmatched. Germline V gene data show CDR1 as SGHRS and CDR2 as YFSETQ.

The chain uses TRBV30 and TRBJ1-4; TRBD1 might be the D (5 bases). This CDR3 is 13 amino acids long. CDR1 and CDR2 (germline): GTSNPN, SVGIG (reference sequence). Trimming took off 7 bases at V and 1 base at J, with 10 bases between the two ends. The CDR3 nucleotides read TGTGCCTACAACCAGGGAACTAATGAAAAACTGTTTTTT. Translation gives CAYNQGTNEKLFF.

The rearrangement uses TRBV5-4 and TRBJ2-7, with 16 bases fitting TRBD2. In germline, CDR1 is SGHNT, CDR2 YYREEE (reference sequence). V trimming: 4 bases; J trimming: 2 bases; junction bases outside the gene matches: 3. There are 16 residues in the CDR3. DNA of the CDR3: TGTGCCAGCAGCCCGGGACTAGCGGGAGGGGCCTACGAGCAGTACTTC. It is translated as CASSPGLAGGAYEQYF.

This clone occurred a few times. The chain recombines TRBV15 with TRBJ2-1; D remains ambiguous. V lost 5 bases and J lost 3, with 11 bases in between. Per germline, CDR1 LNHNV and CDR2 YYDKDF (reference sequence). The CDR3 has 14 amino acids. The CDR3 is CATSGSRYYNEQFF. CDR3 sequence (DNA): TGTGCCACCAGCGGGTCGAGGTACTACAATGAGCAGTTCTTC.

The chain couples TRBV19 to TRBJ1-1; unclear D gene. CDR1 is LNHDA and CDR2 is SQIVND in the germline V gene (reference sequence). The CDR3 runs 13 residues. V lost 5 bases to trimming and J lost 0 bases, with 7 bases between them. The DNA for the CDR3 is TGTGCCAGTAGTTCGAACATGAACACTGAAGCTTTCTTT. Its translation is CASSSNMNTEAFF.

The chain combines TRBV7-6 with TRBJ2-2; 7 bases match TRBD2. Germline lookup yields CDR1 SGHVS and CDR2 FNYEAQ. V gave up 1 base and J gave up 7 bases; unmatched junction bases: 12. This CDR3 has 17 amino acids. The CDR3 loop reads CASSLGCSGTICGELFF. CDR3 DNA sequence: TGTGCCAGCAGCTTAGGCTGTTCCGGGACTATCTGCGGGGAGCTGTTTTTT. Variable domain in full (rest from reference TRBV7-6 and TRBJ2-2): GAGVSQSPRYKVTKRGQDVALRCDPISGHVSLYWYRQALGQGPEFLTYFNYEAQQDKSGLPNDRFSAERPEGSISTLTIQRTEQRDSAMYRCASSLGCSGTICGELFFGEGSRLTVL.

The chain uses TRBV28 and TRBJ1-4; no clear D gene. The germline CDR1 and CDR2 sequences are MDHEN and SYDVKM. The CDR3 extends over 10 amino acids. Trimming took off 8 bases at V and 10 bases at J, with 8 bases between the two ends. In DNA form, the CDR3 reads TGTGCCAGCTCGCGGGGAAAACTGTTTTTT. Translated, it gives CASSRGKLFF.

This clone has just one count. The CDR3 protein is CASSFGSNYEQYF. The CDR3 nucleotides read TGTGCCAGCAGCTTTGGGAGTAACTACGAGCAGTACTTC. The chain links TRBV7-6 to TRBJ2-7, with D possibly TRBD2 on 5 matching bases. This CDR3 comprises 13 residues. Trimming removed 3 bases at V and 3 bases at J, with 9 bases between. Per germline, CDR1 SGHVS and CDR2 FNYEAQ.

This chain links TRBV6-1 with TRBJ1-1; D remains ambiguous. The germline V and J ends were trimmed by 7 bases and 0 bases, with 12 bases remaining between them. The CDR3 runs to 14 residues. Germline V gene sequence: CDR1 MNHNS, CDR2 SASEGT. This CDR3 reads CASILSGMNTEAFF. Written as DNA, the CDR3 is TGTGCCAGCATATTATCAGGAATGAACACTGAAGCTTTCTTT.

The rearrangement uses TRBV19 and TRBJ1-5; 10 positions agree with TRBD1. Germline assignment: CDR1 LNHDA and CDR2 SQIVND (reference sequence). V shed 1 base, J shed 2 bases, and the junction held 8 bases outside the gene matches. CDR3 length: 18 residues. The CDR3: CASSIGGTGASGNQPQHF. The CDR3 DNA follows: TGTGCCAGTAGTATAGGTGGGACAGGGGCTTCGGGCAATCAGCCCCAGCATTTT.

The V call is TRBV4-3, the J call TRBJ1-1; 10 bases are shared with TRBD1. The length of the CDR3 is 14 residues. CDR1 is LGHNA and CDR2 is YSLEER in the germline V gene. After removal of 0 bases from V and 7 bases from J, the junction contained 2 bases not matched to a gene. CDR3 protein: CASSQEWTGGEAFF. In DNA form, the CDR3 reads TGCGCCAGCAGCCAAGAGTGGACAGGGGGTGAAGCTTTCTTT.

The J gene is TRBJ2-7, the V gene TRBV2, with D tentatively TRBD1 (6 bases). Trimming removed 5 bases from V and 3 bases from J, with 17 bases in between. The CDR3 loop spans 15 amino acids. Germline assignment: CDR1 SNHLY and CDR2 FYNNEI. The CDR3 loop is CASSFEPGTHYEQYF. In DNA, the CDR3 is TGTGCCAGCAGTTTCGAACCCGGGACACACTACGAGCAGTACTTC.